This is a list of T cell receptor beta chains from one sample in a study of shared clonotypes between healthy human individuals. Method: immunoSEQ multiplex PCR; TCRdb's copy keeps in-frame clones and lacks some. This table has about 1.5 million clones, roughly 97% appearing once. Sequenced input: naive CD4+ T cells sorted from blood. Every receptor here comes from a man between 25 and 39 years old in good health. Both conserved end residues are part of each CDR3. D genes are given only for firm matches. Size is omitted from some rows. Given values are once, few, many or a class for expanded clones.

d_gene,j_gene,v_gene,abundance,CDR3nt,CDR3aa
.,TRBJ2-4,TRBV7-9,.,TGTGCCAGCAGCTTTACTACTTTAGCCAAAAACATTCAGTACTTC,CASSFTTLAKNIQYF
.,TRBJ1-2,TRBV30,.,TGTGCCTGGCACCCGACAGGTTTGGGAGGCTACACCTTC,CAWHPTGLGGYTF
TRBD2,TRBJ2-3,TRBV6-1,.,TGTGCCAGCACCCCTAGCGGAATGTGGACAGATACGCAGTATTTT,CASTPSGMWTDTQYF
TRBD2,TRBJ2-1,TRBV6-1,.,TGTGCCAGCAGTGGTACTAGCGGGAGGGCCGGGTACAATGAGCAGTTCTTC,CASSGTSGRAGYNEQFF
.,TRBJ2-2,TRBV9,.,TGTGCCAGCAGCCCCTCCGCCCCAGGCACCGGGGAGCTGTTTTTT,CASSPSAPGTGELFF
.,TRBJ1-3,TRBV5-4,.,TGTGCCAGCAGCTTGCCGGGACTTGTTGGAAACACCATATATTTT,CASSLPGLVGNTIYF
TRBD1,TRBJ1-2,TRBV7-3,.,TGTGCCAGCGAAGCGACCGGGACAGGGAGGGTCTCCGGGGGCTACACCTTC,CASEATGTGRVSGGYTF
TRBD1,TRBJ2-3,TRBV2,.,TGTGCCAGCAGCCGGGACAGGGGCACAGATACGCAGTATTTT,CASSRDRGTDTQYF
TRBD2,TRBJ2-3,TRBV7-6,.,TGTGCCAGCAGCTTAGCCGGGGGGGTAGGCACAGATACGCAGTATTTT,CASSLAGGVGTDTQYF
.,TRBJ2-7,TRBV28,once,TGTGCCAGCAGTTATCGGGTTAGCGGCTACGAGCAGTACTTC,CASSYRVSGYEQYF
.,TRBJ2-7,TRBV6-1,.,TGTGCCAGCAGTGAAACAGGGATCCGCGAGCAGTACTTC,CASSETGIREQYF
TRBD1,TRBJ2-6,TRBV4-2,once,TGTGCCAGCAGCCGGGACAGCAACTCTGGGGCCAACGTCCTGACTTTC,CASSRDSNSGANVLTF
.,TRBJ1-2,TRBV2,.,TGTGCCAGCAGTGGGGTAGGGGGGAACGGCTACACCTTC,CASSGVGGNGYTF
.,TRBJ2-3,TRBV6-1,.,TGTGCCAGCACCACCTCAACTATTCCCGATACGCAGTATTTT,CASTTSTIPDTQYF
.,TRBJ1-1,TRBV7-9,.,TGTGCCAGCACCCATGGGAACACTGAAGCTTTCTTT,CASTHGNTEAFF
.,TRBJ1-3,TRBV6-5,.,TGTGCCAGCAGTTACGCGAGAGGGACGGGAAACACCATATATTTT,CASSYARGTGNTIYF
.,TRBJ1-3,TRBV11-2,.,TGTGCCAGCAGCTTAATTTGGACCGTGGGAAACACCATATATTTT,CASSLIWTVGNTIYF
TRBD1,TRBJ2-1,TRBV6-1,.,TGTGCCAGCAGTTCCGACAGGGCCACCTACAATGAGCAGTTCTTC,CASSSDRATYNEQFF
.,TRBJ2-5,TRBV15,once,TGTGCCACCAGCAGAGTTTCAGAGACCCAGTACTTC,CATSRVSETQYF
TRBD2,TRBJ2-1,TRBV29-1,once,TGCAGCGTTGAAGAGGGAGGGCGGTTTAATGAGCAGTTCTTC,CSVEEGGRFNEQFF
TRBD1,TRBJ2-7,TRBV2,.,TGTGCCAGCAGTGATTCGAGACAGGGGGCTACTAGCGAGCAGTACTTC,CASSDSRQGATSEQYF
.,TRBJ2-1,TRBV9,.,TGTGCCAGCAGCGTAGTGCCAAACAATGAGCAGTTCTTC,CASSVVPNNEQFF
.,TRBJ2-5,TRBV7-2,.,TGTGCCAGCAGCCCCGGACCAATGCAAGAGACCCAGTACTTC,CASSPGPMQETQYF
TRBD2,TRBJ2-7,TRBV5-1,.,TGCGCCAGCAGCCCTCCGGGACTAGCGGACTCCTACGAGCAGTACTTC,CASSPPGLADSYEQYF
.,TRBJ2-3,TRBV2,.,TGTGCCAGCAGTGATCGCGATACGCAGTATTTT,CASSDRDTQYF
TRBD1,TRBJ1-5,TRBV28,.,TGTGCCAGCAGTTTACCCCGGCCAGGGGGAGGAGGCAATCAGCCCCAGCATTTT,CASSLPRPGGGGNQPQHF
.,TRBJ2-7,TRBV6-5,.,TGTGCCAGCAGTTACTGGGAAAACTCCTACGAGCAGTACTTC,CASSYWENSYEQYF
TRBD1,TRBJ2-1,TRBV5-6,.,TGTGCCAGCAGCTATTTTCAGGGGGTTGCTGAGCAGTTCTTC,CASSYFQGVAEQFF
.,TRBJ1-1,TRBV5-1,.,TGCGCCAGCAGCTTAACGGGCGAGAACACTGAAGCTTTCTTT,CASSLTGENTEAFF
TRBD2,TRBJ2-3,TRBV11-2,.,TGTGCCAGCAGCCCGGGACTAGCGGGAGGAACGCAGTATTTT,CASSPGLAGGTQYF
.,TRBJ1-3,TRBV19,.,TGTGCCAGTAGTATAGGACCGTCTTCTGGAAACACCATATATTTT,CASSIGPSSGNTIYF
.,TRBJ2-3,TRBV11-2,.,TGTGCCAGCAGCTTATTCAGCCCAGATACGCAGTATTTT,CASSLFSPDTQYF
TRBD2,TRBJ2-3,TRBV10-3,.,TGTGCCACCATGACTAGCGGGGGTTTACGCACGCAGTATTTT,CATMTSGGLRTQYF
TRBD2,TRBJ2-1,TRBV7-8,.,TGTGCCAGCAGCTCTTGGGCTAGCGGCAACAATGAGCAGTTCTTC,CASSSWASGNNEQFF
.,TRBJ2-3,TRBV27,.,TGTGCCAGCTCAAAGGGGGAGGTCACGGTTACGCAGTATTTT,CASSKGEVTVTQYF
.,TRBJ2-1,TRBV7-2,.,TGTGCCAGCAGCTTAGGTCGCAGGGGCAATGAGCAGTTCTTC,CASSLGRRGNEQFF
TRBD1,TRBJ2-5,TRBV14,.,TGTGCCAGCAGCCAAGTCCGAGGGGGCTGGGCAGTCCAAGAGACCCAGTACTTC,CASSQVRGGWAVQETQYF
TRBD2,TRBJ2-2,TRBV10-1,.,TGCGCCAGCAGTGACCTAGCGGGAGCGTCTAACACCGGGGAGCTGTTTTTT,CASSDLAGASNTGELFF
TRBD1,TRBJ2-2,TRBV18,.,TGTGCCAGCTCAGCGTACAGGGGAACGAACACCGGGGAGCTGTTTTTT,CASSAYRGTNTGELFF
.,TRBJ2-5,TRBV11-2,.,TGTGCCAGCAGGCGGACAGTCTCGGGGGGCCAGTACTTC,CASRRTVSGGQYF
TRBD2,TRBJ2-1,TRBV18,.,TGTGCCAGCTCAACCAGCGGGAGCAGTAATGAGCAGTTCTTC,CASSTSGSSNEQFF
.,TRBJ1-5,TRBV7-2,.,TGTGCCAGCAGCTTAGGGACCAACGAGTATCTTGAGCCCCAGCATTTT,CASSLGTNEYLEPQHF
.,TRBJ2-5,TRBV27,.,TGTGCCAGCAGTTTATCGAGAGGGGCGCTAGGAGAGACCCAGTACTTC,CASSLSRGALGETQYF
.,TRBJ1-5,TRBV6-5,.,TGTGCCAGCAGTTTTGAGGGTTGGGATCAGCCCCAGCATTTT,CASSFEGWDQPQHF
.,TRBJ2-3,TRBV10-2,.,TGCGCCAGCAGTGGGACACCGGTGGCAACAGATACGCAGTATTTT,CASSGTPVATDTQYF
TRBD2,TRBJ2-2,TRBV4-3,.,TGCGCCAGCAGCGAGCCTAGCGGACTCCTGTCGAGGGAGCTGTTTTTT,CASSEPSGLLSRELFF
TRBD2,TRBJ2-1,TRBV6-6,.,TGTGCCAGCGGGAAAACCGGGACTAGCGGGATTAATGAGCAGTTCTTC,CASGKTGTSGINEQFF
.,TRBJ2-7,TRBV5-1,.,TGCGCCAGCAGCCCAGAAGTAGGGTCCTCCTACGAGCAGTACTTC,CASSPEVGSSYEQYF
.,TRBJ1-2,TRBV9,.,TGTGCCAGCAGCGTAGTTGGGTCACATGGCTACACCTTC,CASSVVGSHGYTF
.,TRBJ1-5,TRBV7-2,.,TGTGCCAGCAGCTTAGTTCCGGACGGGAGGGCTCAGCCCCAGCATTTT,CASSLVPDGRAQPQHF
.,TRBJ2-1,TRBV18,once,TGTGCCAGCTCCGAACGCTCGAATGAGCAGTTCTTC,CASSERSNEQFF
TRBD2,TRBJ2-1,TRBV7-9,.,TGTGTCAGCAGCTTAGGAGGGCTAGCGGGCTCCTACAATGAGCAGTTCTTC,CVSSLGGLAGSYNEQFF
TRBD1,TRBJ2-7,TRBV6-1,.,TGTGCCAGCAGAACCGGGACAGGAGCCTACGAGCAGTACTTC,CASRTGTGAYEQYF
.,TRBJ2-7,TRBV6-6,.,TGTGCCAGCAGTTACCGGGTCCCCTACGAGCAGTACTTC,CASSYRVPYEQYF
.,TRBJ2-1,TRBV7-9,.,TGTGCCAGCAGCCAGGGTAATGAGCAGTTCTTC,CASSQGNEQFF
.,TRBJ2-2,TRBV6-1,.,TGTGCCAGCGATAACAGACTCACCGGGGAGCTGTTTTTT,CASDNRLTGELFF